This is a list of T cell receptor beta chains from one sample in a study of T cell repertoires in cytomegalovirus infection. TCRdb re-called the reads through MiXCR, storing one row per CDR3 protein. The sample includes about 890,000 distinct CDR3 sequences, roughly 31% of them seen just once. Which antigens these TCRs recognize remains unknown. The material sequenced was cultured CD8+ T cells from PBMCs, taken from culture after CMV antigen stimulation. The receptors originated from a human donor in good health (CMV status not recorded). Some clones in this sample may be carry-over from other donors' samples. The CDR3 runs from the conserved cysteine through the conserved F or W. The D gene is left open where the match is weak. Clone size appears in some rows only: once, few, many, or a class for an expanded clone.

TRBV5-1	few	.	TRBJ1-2	TGCGCCAGCAGCTCCCGGGAGGGTGGTGGCTACACCTTC	CASSSREGGGYTF
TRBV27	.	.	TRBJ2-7	TGTGCCAGCAGTTCGAAGGAAGACTACGAGCAGTACTTC	CASSSKEDYEQYF
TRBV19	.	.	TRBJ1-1	TGTGCCAGTAGTATAGGAACTGTCCGGAACACTGAAGCTTTCTTT	CASSIGTVRNTEAFF
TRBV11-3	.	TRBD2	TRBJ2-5	TGTGCCAGCAGCAAGAGGGGACTAGCGGGACAAGAGACCCAGTACTTC	CASSKRGLAGQETQYF
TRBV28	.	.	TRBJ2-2	TGTGCCAGCAGACCATTATCCCCAAAAACAGGGACCACCGGGGAGCTGTTTTTT	CASRPLSPKTGTTGELFF
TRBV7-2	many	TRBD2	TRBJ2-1	TGTGCCAGCGCTTGGGGGGGGGCCTACAATGAGCAGTTCTTC	CASAWGGAYNEQFF
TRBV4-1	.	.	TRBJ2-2	TGCGCCAGCAGCGTCCACCGGGACACCGGGGAGCTGTTTTTT	CASSVHRDTGELFF
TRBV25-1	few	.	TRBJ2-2	TGTGCCAGCAGTGTGGCTATGACCGGGGAGCTGTTTTTT	CASSVAMTGELFF
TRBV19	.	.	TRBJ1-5	TGTGCCAGTAGTCCTACGACAGGCCTTTCGAGAAATCAGCCCCAGCATTTT	CASSPTTGLSRNQPQHF
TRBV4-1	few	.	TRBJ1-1	TGCGCCAGCAGCCAAACCTTCACGACAGCCTTGAACACTGAAGCTTTCTTT	CASSQTFTTALNTEAFF
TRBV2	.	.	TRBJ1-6	TGTGCCAGGAACCGGGGGAGGGGAGGAGGTTCACCCCTCCACTTT	CARNRGRGGGSPLHF
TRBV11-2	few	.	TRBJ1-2	TGTGCCAGCAGCGCGCCGCCGGGCTACACCTTC	CASSAPPGYTF
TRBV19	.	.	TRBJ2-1	TGTGCCAGTAGTATAAGTGACGCCCCATTGAACGAGCAGTTCTTC	CASSISDAPLNEQFF
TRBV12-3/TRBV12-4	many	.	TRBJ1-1	TGTGCCAGCAGTTTAGCGGGGGGGCTAGGGGCTGAAGCTTTCTTT	CASSLAGGLGAEAFF
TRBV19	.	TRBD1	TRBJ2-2	TGTGCCAGTAGTGCCTGGACAGGGCACACCGGGGAGCTGTTTTTT	CASSAWTGHTGELFF
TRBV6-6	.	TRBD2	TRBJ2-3	TGTGCCAGCAGTTACCCGCTAGCGGGGGGGCAAGGAGATACGCAGTATTTT	CASSYPLAGGQGDTQYF
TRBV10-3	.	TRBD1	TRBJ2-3	TGTGCCATCAGTGAGTCGAAGCGCAGGGGGAGCGATACGCAGTATTTT	CAISESKRRGSDTQYF
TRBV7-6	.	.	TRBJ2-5	TGTGCCAGCAGCACCGGACTGCAAGAGACCCAGTACTTC	CASSTGLQETQYF
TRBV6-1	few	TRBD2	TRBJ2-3	TGTGCCAGCAAGAAAGGACTAGCGATTGGCACAGATACGCAGTATTTT	CASKKGLAIGTDTQYF
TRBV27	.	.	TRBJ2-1	TGTGCCAGCAGACAGGCCCGCAATGAGCAGTTCTTC	CASRQARNEQFF
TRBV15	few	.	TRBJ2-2	TGTGCCACCAGCAGAGATTTCACCGGGGAGCTGTTTTTT	CATSRDFTGELFF
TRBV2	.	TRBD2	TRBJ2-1	TGTGCCAGCACGCGCGGGGGGTTAAATGAGCAGTTCTTC	CASTRGGLNEQFF
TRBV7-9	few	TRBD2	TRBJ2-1	TGTGCCAGCAGTCAAACAACGGGGGGGTATGAGCAGTTCTTC	CASSQTTGGYEQFF
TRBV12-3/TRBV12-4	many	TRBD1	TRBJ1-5	TGTGCCAGCAGTGCGACAGGGTTTCAGCCCCAGCATTTT	CASSATGFQPQHF
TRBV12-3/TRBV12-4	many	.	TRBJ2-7	TGTGCCAGCAGTTTAAGAGCACCCTACGAGCAGTACTTC	CASSLRAPYEQYF
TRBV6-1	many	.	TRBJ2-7	TGTGCCAGCAGTGAGGGCCGTCTACCCTCCTACGAGCAGTACTTC	CASSEGRLPSYEQYF
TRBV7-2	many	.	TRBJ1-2	TGTGCCAGCAGCTTTACGGACAGTTCCTATGGCTACACCTTC	CASSFTDSSYGYTF
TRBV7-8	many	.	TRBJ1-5	TGTGCCAGCAGGGAAGGCGGGCAGGGCCCATGGCAGCCCCAGCATTTT	CASREGGQGPWQPQHF